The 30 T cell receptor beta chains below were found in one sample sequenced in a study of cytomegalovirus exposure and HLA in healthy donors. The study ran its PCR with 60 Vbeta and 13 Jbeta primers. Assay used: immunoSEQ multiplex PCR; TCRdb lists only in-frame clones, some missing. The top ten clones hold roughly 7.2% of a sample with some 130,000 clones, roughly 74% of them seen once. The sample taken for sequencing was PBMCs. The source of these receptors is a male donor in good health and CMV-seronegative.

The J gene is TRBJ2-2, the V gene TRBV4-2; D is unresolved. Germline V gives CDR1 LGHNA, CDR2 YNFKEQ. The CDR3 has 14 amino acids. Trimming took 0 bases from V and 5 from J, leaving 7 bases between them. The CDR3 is CASSQDPYTGELFF. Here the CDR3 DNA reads TGTGCCAGCAGCCAAGATCCCTATACCGGGGAGCTGTTTTTT.

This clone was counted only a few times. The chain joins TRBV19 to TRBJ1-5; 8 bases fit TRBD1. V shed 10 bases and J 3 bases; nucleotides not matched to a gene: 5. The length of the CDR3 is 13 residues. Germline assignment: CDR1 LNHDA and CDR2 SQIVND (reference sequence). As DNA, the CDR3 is TGTGCCACCAAGGACAGGGTCAATCAGCCCCAGCATTTT. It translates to CATKDRVNQPQHF.

The CDR3 coding sequence is TGTGCCAGCAGCCAAGATGGACAGCGAACCTACGAGCAGTACTTC. Its translation: CASSQDGQRTYEQYF. The chain recombines TRBV4-2 with TRBJ2-7, with D possibly TRBD1 on 6 matching bases. V lost 0 bases to trimming and J lost 2 bases, with 11 bases between them. CDR3 length: 15 residues. Germline V CDR1 and CDR2: LGHNA, YNFKEQ.

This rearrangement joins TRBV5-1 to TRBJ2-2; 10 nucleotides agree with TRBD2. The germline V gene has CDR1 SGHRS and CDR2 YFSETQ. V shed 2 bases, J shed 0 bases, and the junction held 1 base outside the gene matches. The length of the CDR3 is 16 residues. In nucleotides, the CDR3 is TGCGCCAGCAGCTTAGCGGGAGGGCCGAACACCGGGGAGCTGTTTTTT. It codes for CASSLAGGPNTGELFF.

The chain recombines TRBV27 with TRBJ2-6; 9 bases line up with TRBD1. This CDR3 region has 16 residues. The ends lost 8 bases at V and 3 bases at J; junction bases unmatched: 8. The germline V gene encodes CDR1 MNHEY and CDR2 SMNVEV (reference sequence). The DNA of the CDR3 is TGTGCCAGCGCTGGACAGGGGACCTTTGGGGCCAACGTCCTGACTTTC. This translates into CASAGQGTFGANVLTF.

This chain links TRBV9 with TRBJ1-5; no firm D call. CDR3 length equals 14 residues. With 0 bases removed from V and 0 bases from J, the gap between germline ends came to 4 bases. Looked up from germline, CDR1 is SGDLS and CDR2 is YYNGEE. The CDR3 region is CASSVGDSNQPQHF. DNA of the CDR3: TGTGCCAGCAGCGTAGGAGATAGCAATCAGCCCCAGCATTTT.

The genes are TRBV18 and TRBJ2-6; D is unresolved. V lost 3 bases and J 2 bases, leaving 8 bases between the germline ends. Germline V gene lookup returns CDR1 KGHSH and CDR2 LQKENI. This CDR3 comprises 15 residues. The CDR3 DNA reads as TGTGCCAGCTCACCTACAGAGACTGGGGCCAACGTCCTGACTTTC. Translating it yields CASSPTETGANVLTF.

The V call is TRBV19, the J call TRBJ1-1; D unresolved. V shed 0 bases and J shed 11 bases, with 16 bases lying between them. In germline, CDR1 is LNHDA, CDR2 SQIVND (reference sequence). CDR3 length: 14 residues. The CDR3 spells CASSIDLTRIRAFF. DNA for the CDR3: TGTGCCAGTAGTATAGATCTAACGAGGATTCGGGCTTTCTTT.

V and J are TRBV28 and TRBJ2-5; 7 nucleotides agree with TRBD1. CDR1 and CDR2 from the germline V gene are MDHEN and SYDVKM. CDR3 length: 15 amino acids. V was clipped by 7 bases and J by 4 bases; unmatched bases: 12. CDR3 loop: CASTPDRLGGETQYF. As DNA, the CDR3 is TGTGCCAGCACCCCGGACAGGTTAGGAGGAGAGACCCAGTACTTC.

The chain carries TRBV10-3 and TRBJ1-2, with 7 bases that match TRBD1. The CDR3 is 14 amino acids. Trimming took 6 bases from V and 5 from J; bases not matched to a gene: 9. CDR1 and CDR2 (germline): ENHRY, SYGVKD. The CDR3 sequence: CAISPGTANYGYTF. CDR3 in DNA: TGTGCCATCAGCCCCGGGACAGCGAATTATGGCTACACCTTC.

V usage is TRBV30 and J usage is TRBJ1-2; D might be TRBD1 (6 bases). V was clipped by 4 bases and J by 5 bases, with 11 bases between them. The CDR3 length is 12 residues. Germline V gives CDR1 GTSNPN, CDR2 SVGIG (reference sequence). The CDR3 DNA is TGTGCCTGGACAGGGGCACGGTATGGCTACACCTTC. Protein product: CAWTGARYGYTF.

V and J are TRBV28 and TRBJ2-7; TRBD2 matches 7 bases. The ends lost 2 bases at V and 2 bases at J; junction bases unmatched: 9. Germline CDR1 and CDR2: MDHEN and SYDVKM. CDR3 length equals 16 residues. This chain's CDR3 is CASSLAGGGIPYEQYF. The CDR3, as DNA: TGTGCCAGCAGTTTAGCCGGGGGAGGGATTCCCTACGAGCAGTACTTC.

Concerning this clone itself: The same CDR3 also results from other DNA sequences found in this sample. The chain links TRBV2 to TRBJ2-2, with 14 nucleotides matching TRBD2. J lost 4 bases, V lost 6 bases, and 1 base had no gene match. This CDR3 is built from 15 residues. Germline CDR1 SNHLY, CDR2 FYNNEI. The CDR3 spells CASRGLAGGTGELFF. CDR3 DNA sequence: TGTGCCAGCAGAGGACTAGCGGGAGGCACCGGGGAGCTGTTTTTT.

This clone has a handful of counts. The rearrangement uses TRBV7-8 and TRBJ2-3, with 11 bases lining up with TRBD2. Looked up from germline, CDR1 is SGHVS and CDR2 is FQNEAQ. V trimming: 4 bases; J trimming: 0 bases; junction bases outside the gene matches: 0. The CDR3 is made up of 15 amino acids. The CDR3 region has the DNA TGTGCCAGCAGCTGGACTAGCGGGAGCACAGATACGCAGTATTTT. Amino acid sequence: CASSWTSGSTDTQYF.

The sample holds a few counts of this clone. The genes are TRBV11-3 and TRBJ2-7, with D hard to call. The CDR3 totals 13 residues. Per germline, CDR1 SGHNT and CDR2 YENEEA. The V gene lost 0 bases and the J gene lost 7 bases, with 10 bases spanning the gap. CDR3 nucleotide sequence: TGTGCCAGCAGCTTAGACCCCGCCCGGGAGCAGTACTTC. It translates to CASSLDPAREQYF.

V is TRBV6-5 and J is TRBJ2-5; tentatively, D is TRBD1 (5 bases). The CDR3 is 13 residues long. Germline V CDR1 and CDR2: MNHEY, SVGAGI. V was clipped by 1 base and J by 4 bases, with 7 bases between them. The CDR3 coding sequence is TGTGCCAGCAGTTACTTGCAGGGAGAGACCCAGTACTTC. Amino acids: CASSYLQGETQYF.

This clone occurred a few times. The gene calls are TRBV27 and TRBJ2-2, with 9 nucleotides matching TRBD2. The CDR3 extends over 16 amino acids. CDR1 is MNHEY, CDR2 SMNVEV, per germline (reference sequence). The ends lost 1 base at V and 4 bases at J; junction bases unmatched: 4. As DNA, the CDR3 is TGTGCCAGCAGTTTATTCGGCGGGAGGGCCACCGGGGAGCTGTTTTTT. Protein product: CASSLFGGRATGELFF.

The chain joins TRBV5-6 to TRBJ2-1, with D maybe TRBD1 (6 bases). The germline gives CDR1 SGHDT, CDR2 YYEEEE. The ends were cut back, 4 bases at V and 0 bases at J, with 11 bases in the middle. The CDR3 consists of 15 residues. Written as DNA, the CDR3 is TGTGCCAGCAGCCGGGACACCCACTCCTACAATGAGCAGTTCTTC. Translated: CASSRDTHSYNEQFF.

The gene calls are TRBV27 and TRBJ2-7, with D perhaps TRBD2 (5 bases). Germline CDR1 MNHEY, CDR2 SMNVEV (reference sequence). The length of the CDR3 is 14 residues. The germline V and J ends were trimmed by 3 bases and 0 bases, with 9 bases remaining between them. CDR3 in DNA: TGTGCCAGCAGTTTTGAGGGCCGCTCCTACGAGCAGTACTTC. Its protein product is CASSFEGRSYEQYF.

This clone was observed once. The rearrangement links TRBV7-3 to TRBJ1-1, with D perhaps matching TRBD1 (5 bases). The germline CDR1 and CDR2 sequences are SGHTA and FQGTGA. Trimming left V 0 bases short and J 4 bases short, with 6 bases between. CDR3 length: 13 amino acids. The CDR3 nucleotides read TGTGCCAGCAGCTTAACCGGGGGCACTGAAGCTTTCTTT. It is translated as CASSLTGGTEAFF.

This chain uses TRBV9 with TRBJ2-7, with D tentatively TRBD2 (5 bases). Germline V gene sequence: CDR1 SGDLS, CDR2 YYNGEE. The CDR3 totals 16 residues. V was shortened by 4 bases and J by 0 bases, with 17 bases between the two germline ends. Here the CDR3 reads CASSPRWQDFSYEQYF. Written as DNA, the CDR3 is TGTGCCAGCAGCCCCCGGTGGCAGGACTTCTCCTACGAGCAGTACTTC.

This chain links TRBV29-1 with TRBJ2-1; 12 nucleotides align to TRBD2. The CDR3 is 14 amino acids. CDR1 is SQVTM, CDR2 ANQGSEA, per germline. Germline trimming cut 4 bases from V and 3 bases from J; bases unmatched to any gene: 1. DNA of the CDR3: TGCAGCGTTGTGGGACTAGCGGGCTACAATGAGCAGTTCTTC. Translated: CSVVGLAGYNEQFF.

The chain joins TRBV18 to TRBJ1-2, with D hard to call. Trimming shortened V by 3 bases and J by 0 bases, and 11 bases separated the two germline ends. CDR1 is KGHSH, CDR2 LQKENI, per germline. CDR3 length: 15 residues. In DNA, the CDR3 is TGTGCCAGCTCACCGCTCCAGGCGTCTAACTATGGCTACACCTTC. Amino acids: CASSPLQASNYGYTF.

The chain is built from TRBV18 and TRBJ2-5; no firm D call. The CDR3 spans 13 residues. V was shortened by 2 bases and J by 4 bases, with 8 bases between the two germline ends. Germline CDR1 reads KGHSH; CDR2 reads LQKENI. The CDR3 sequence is CASSPLYRETQYF. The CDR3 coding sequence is TGTGCCAGCTCACCATTATACAGAGAGACCCAGTACTTC.

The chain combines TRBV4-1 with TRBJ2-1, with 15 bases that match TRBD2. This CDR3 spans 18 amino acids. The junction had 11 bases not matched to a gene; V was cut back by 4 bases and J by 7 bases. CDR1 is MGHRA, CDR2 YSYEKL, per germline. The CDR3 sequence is CASSPRTSGGAGYNEQFF. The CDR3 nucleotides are TGCGCCAGCAGCCCGAGGACTAGCGGGGGGGCGGGTTATAATGAGCAGTTCTTC.

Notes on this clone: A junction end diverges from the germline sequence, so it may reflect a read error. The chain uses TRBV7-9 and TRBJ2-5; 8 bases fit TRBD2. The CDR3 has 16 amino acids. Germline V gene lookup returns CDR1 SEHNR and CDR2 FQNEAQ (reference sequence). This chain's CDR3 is CSSSSYAGGLQETQYF. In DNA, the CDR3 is TGTTCCAGCAGCTCCTATGCGGGGGGACTCCAAGAGACCCAGTACTTC.

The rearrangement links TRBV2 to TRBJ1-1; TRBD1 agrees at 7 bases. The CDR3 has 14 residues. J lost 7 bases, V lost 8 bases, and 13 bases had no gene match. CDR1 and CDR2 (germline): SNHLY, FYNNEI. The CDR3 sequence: CASPGTANAYEAFF. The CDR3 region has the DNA TGTGCCAGCCCCGGGACAGCAAACGCCTATGAAGCTTTCTTT.

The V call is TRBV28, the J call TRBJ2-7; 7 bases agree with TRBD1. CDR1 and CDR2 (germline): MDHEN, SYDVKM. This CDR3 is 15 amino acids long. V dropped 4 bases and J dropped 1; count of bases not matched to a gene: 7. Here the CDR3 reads CASSSPGQVSYEQYF. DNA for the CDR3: TGTGCCAGCAGTTCCCCCGGACAGGTTTCCTACGAGCAGTACTTC.

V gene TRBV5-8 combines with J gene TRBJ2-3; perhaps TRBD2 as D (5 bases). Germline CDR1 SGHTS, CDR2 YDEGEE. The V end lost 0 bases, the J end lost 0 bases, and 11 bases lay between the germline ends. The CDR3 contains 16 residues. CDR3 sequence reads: CASSLARGWSTDTQYF. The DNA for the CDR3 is TGTGCCAGCAGCTTGGCCCGGGGATGGAGCACAGATACGCAGTATTTT.

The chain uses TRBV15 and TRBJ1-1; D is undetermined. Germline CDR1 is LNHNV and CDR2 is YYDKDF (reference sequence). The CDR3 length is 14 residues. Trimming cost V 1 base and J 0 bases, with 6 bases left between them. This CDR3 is CATSRGSMNTEAFF. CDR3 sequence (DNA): TGTGCCACCAGCAGAGGAAGCATGAACACTGAAGCTTTCTTT.